Following are 27 T cell receptor beta chains from one sample sequenced in a study of blood T cell repertoires in COVID-19. Assay: immunoSEQ multiplex PCR; the TCRdb copy retains only in-frame clones and omits some. Among fewer than 250,000 clones, around 90% were seen once, and the ten largest hold around 6.9%. Sequenced input: peripheral blood. These receptors all come from a man aged 60-69 years who had recovered from COVID-19.

This sequence joins TRBV30 and TRBJ2-7, with 7 bases matching TRBD1. Germline-derived CDR1 and CDR2 are GTSNPN and SVGIG (reference sequence). V shed 2 bases and J 4 bases; nucleotides not matched to a gene: 14. The CDR3 extends over 16 amino acids. CDR3 protein: CAWSLLRGFVRYEQYF. In DNA, the CDR3 is TGTGCCTGGAGTTTGCTCAGGGGGTTCGTCCGGTACGAGCAGTACTTC. The full variable domain, rest sourced from reference TRBV30 and TRBJ2-7, is SQTIHQWPATLVQPVGSPLSLECTVEGTSNPNLYWYRQAAGRGLQLLFYSVGIGQISSEVPQNLSASRPQDRQFILSSKKLLLSDSGFYLCAWSLLRGFVRYEQYFGPGTRLTVT.

Regarding this clone: Other DNA sequences from this sample encode an identical CDR3 as well. The genes are TRBV11-2 and TRBJ2-7, with D possibly being TRBD1 (5 bases). Germline values: CDR1 SGHAT, CDR2 FQNNGV. Trimming stripped 5 bases from V and 0 bases from J, with 14 bases between. This CDR3 spans 15 amino acids. In DNA, the CDR3 is TGTGCCAGCAGCCTCGACAGAGTAAGCTCCTACGAGCAGTACTTC. It specifies CASSLDRVSSYEQYF.

The CDR3 spells CASRQGTSQPQHF. CDR3 coding DNA: TGTGCCAGCAGACAGGGAACGTCTCAGCCCCAGCATTTT. V and J are TRBV6-5 and TRBJ1-5; TRBD1 is a possible D gene (6 bases). There are 13 residues in the CDR3. The V gene's germline CDR1 is MNHEY and CDR2 SVGAGI. V was clipped by 6 bases and J by 6 bases, with 12 bases between them.

The chain combines TRBV19 with TRBJ1-1, with D hard to call. The CDR3 covers 12 residues. Germline lookup yields CDR1 LNHDA and CDR2 SQIVND (reference sequence). Trimming took off 5 bases at V and 0 bases at J, with 4 bases between the two ends. The CDR3 loop is CASSRVNTEAFF. CDR3 DNA: TGTGCCAGTAGTCGCGTGAACACTGAAGCTTTCTTT. Full variable domain (missing parts from reference TRBV19 and TRBJ1-1): DGGITQSPKYLFRKEGQNVTLSCEQNLNHDAMYWYRQDPGQGLRLIYYSQIVNDFQKGDIAEGYSVSREKKESFPLTVTSAQKNPTAFYLCASSRVNTEAFFGQGTRLTVV.

This sequence joins TRBV6-5 and TRBJ1-5; TRBD1 matches at 8 bases. The V gene end was trimmed by 6 bases and the J gene end by 4 bases; junction bases not matched to a gene: 5. Germline CDR1 and CDR2: MNHEY and SVGAGI. The CDR3 length is 14 residues. The CDR3 here is CASSWDRTNQPQHF. As DNA, the CDR3 is TGTGCCAGCAGCTGGGACAGGACGAATCAGCCCCAGCATTTT.

This chain joins TRBV2 and TRBJ2-1; 10 bases line up with TRBD1. The length of the CDR3 is 15 residues. The trim removed 4 bases at V and 4 bases at J, leaving 4 bases unmatched. CDR1 is SNHLY and CDR2 is FYNNEI in the germline V gene. CDR3 region: CASSADRGSYNEQFF. CDR3 coding DNA: TGTGCCAGCAGTGCGGACAGGGGGTCTTACAATGAGCAGTTCTTC.

The gene calls are TRBV6-1 and TRBJ1-2; possible D gene TRBD1, 6 bases. The CDR3 spans 14 residues. Trimming removed 3 bases at V and 4 bases at J, with 12 bases between. From germline, CDR1 is MNHNS and CDR2 SASEGT. The CDR3 bases are TGTGCCAGCAGTGACGGGGCAGGGGTCTATGGCTACACCTTC. Translated, it gives CASSDGAGVYGYTF.

This chain uses TRBV27 with TRBJ1-5; weak D call: TRBD1 (5 bases). Between the trimmed V and J ends, which lost 6 bases and 7 bases, there was a span of 13 bases. CDR3 length: 13 amino acids. Per germline, CDR1 MNHEY and CDR2 SMNVEV (reference sequence). DNA of the CDR3: TGTGCCAGCAGCCCGGGACTGTTACAGCCCCAGCATTTT. It translates to CASSPGLLQPQHF.

The genes are TRBV10-3 and TRBJ1-1; 8 bases align to TRBD1. The junction had 5 bases not matched to a gene; V was cut back by 3 bases and J by 2 bases. The CDR3 consists of 15 residues. CDR1 and CDR2 (germline): ENHRY, SYGVKD. The CDR3 DNA reads as TGTGCCATCAGTGACCCTGGACAGGGAAACACTGAAGCTTTCTTT. It codes for CAISDPGQGNTEAFF.

Comments on this clone: Other DNA sequences in this sample translate to the same CDR3. This chain uses TRBV7-3 with TRBJ1-1; tentative D call: TRBD1 (5 bases). CDR1 is SGHTA, CDR2 FQGTGA, per germline. Trimming left V 2 bases short and J 1 base short, with 8 bases between. The CDR3 runs to 14 residues. CDR3 sequence: CASSLQGANTEAFF. For the CDR3, the DNA is TGTGCCAGCAGCTTACAGGGTGCGAACACTGAAGCTTTCTTT. Complete variable domain (other parts from reference TRBV7-3 and TRBJ1-1): GAGVSQTPSNKVTEKGKYVELRCDPISGHTALYWYRQSLGQGPEFLIYFQGTGAADDSGLPNDRFFAVRPEGSVSTLKIQRTERGDSAVYLCASSLQGANTEAFFGQGTRLTVV.

The rearrangement links TRBV9 to TRBJ2-1; 9 bases align to TRBD1. V lost 4 bases, J lost 6 bases, and 5 bases stayed unmatched. Germline-derived CDR1 and CDR2 are SGDLS and YYNGEE. There are 14 residues in the CDR3. CDR3 nucleotides: TGTGCCAGCAGCTTTAGGACAGGGGCCAATGAGCAGTTCTTC. It is translated as CASSFRTGANEQFF. Complete variable domain (other parts from reference TRBV9 and TRBJ2-1): DSGVTQTPKHLITATGQRVTLRCSPRSGDLSVYWYQQSLDQGLQFLIQYYNGEERAKGNILERFSAQQFPDLHSELNLSSLELGDSALYFCASSFRTGANEQFFGPGTRLTVL.

This clone was seen more than once but under ten times. V usage is TRBV14 and J usage is TRBJ2-7, with 9 bases identical to TRBD2. Germline-derived CDR1 and CDR2 are SGHDN and FVKESK. J lost 3 bases, V lost 5 bases, and 5 bases had no gene match. This CDR3 is built from 14 residues. The CDR3 bases are TGTGCCAGCAGCGTGGGACTAGCTATCTACGAGCAGTACTTC. Residues: CASSVGLAIYEQYF.

The chain joins TRBV4-1 to TRBJ2-1; possible D gene TRBD2, 5 bases. V dropped 1 base and J dropped 6 bases, with 13 bases sitting between them. This CDR3 contains 15 residues. The germline CDR1 and CDR2 sequences are MGHRA and YSYEKL. The CDR3 DNA is TGCGCCAGCAGCCAAGCTCAGGACTGGCCCAATGAGCAGTTCTTC. Amino acid sequence: CASSQAQDWPNEQFF.

The sample holds one count of this clone. The V call is TRBV7-8, the J call TRBJ2-1, with 15 nucleotides matching TRBD2. The CDR3 length is 16 residues. Trimming removed 1 base from V and 9 bases from J; junction bases left unmatched: 4. CDR1 and CDR2 from the germline V gene are SGHVS and FQNEAQ. In nucleotides, the CDR3 is TGTGCCAGCAGCTTAGGGACTAGCGGGGGGGCGGTTGAGCAGTTCTTC. Its protein is CASSLGTSGGAVEQFF.

V and J are TRBV7-8 and TRBJ1-3; possible D gene TRBD1, 5 bases. Trimming took off 2 bases at V and 3 bases at J, with 11 bases between the two ends. This CDR3 is 15 amino acids long. Germline CDR1 is SGHVS and CDR2 is FQNEAQ. The CDR3, as DNA: TGTGCCAGCAGCTTAACCGACAGCAGTGGAAACACCATATATTTT. This encodes CASSLTDSSGNTIYF.

This clone came up a few times. CDR3 residues: CASAPFGLRIEKLFF. The DNA for the CDR3 is TGTGCCAGCGCCCCCTTCGGCCTGCGGATTGAAAAACTGTTTTTT. The V call is TRBV7-6, the J call TRBJ1-4; D is ambiguous. The germline V gene has CDR1 SGHVS and CDR2 FNYEAQ. This CDR3 comprises 15 residues. Between the trimmed V and J ends, which lost 8 bases and 7 bases, there was a span of 20 bases.

The chain combines TRBV14 with TRBJ2-5; maybe TRBD2 (6 bases). Germline V gene lookup returns CDR1 SGHDN and CDR2 FVKESK. The V end lost 4 bases, the J end lost 4 bases, and 16 bases lay between the germline ends. This CDR3 contains 15 residues. The CDR3 loop reads CASSPGLTRIETQYF. As DNA, the CDR3 is TGTGCCAGCAGCCCAGGACTGACTAGGATAGAGACCCAGTACTTC.

This clone has just one count. One junction end does not reproduce the germline sequence, and a read error may be involved. The gene calls are TRBV15 and TRBJ1-3, with D perhaps TRBD1 (5 bases). The CDR3 covers 14 residues. The germline V gene has CDR1 LNHNV and CDR2 YYDKDF (reference sequence). The CDR3 region is CATSIGQPGDTIYF. The CDR3 region has the DNA TGTGCCACCAGCATTGGACAACCTGGAGACACCATATATTTT.

The chain couples TRBV6-4 to TRBJ2-6, with D perhaps matching TRBD1 (5 bases). CDR3 size: 16 residues. Germline loops: CDR1 MRHNA, CDR2 SNTAGT. Trimming took off 4 bases at V and 0 bases at J, with 10 bases between the two ends. The CDR3 coding sequence is TGTGCCAGCAGTGCACAGGCGTTCTCTGGGGCCAACGTCCTGACTTTC. This sequence encodes CASSAQAFSGANVLTF.

The chain has TRBV7-9 and TRBJ2-3; D perhaps matches TRBD2 (6 bases). CDR3 length: 14 amino acids. Per germline, CDR1 SEHNR and CDR2 FQNEAQ (reference sequence). Trimming cost V 3 bases and J 4 bases, with 11 bases left between them. The CDR3 coding sequence is TGTGCCAGCAGCTTGACTAGTGGGTCAGATACGCAGTATTTT. Its translation: CASSLTSGSDTQYF.

The chain uses TRBV5-1 and TRBJ1-3; 9 positions match TRBD1. This CDR3 region has 16 residues. Germline V gives CDR1 SGHRS, CDR2 YFSETQ. The V segment lost 1 base and the J segment 2 bases; nucleotides outside the gene matches: 4. CDR3 DNA sequence: TGCGCCAGCAGCTTGCCGGGACAGGGAGCTGGAAACACCATATATTTT. Translating gives CASSLPGQGAGNTIYF.

The genes are TRBV19 and TRBJ2-7, with D tentatively TRBD1 (5 bases). The V gene's germline CDR1 is LNHDA and CDR2 SQIVND (reference sequence). CDR3 size: 14 residues. V lost 5 bases and J lost 2, with 13 bases in between. CDR3 DNA sequence: TGTGCCAGTAGTGTCCCAGGGTCCACCTACGAGCAGTACTTC. Encoded protein: CASSVPGSTYEQYF.

J is TRBJ1-5 and V is TRBV6-2 or TRBV6-3; 7 bases are shared with TRBD1. J lost 0 bases, V lost 6 bases, and 5 bases had no gene match. Germline loops: CDR1 MNHEY, CDR2 SVGEGT. The CDR3 length is 15 residues. The CDR3 coding sequence is TGTGCCAGCAGCTCGACAGGGACTAGCAATCAGCCCCAGCATTTT. Its protein product is CASSSTGTSNQPQHF.

The rearrangement links TRBV19 to TRBJ2-2; a weak D match, TRBD2 (6 bases). The CDR3 extends over 13 amino acids. Trimming shortened V by 8 bases and J by 6 bases, and 13 bases separated the two germline ends. In germline, CDR1 is LNHDA, CDR2 SQIVND (reference sequence). CDR3 nucleotides: TGTGCCAGTGCCCTACCGGGGGCCGGGGAGCTGTTTTTT. Amino acid sequence: CASALPGAGELFF.

The rearrangement links TRBV3-1 (or the pseudogene TRBV3-2) to TRBJ1-5; D might be TRBD1 (5 bases). The germline CDR1 and CDR2 sequences are LGHDT and YNNKEL (reference sequence). Trimming cost V 3 bases and J 0 bases, with 6 bases left between them. The CDR3 covers 14 residues. The CDR3 sequence: CASSQDNSNQPQHF. CDR3 sequence (DNA): TGTGCCAGCAGCCAGGACAATAGCAATCAGCCCCAGCATTTT.

This clone was seen a single time. The V and J genes are TRBV7-9 and TRBJ1-1; 10 bases align to TRBD1. This CDR3 contains 17 residues. CDR1 SEHNR and CDR2 FQNEAQ come from the germline V gene (reference sequence). V gave up 5 bases and J gave up 4 bases; unmatched junction bases: 13. The CDR3 region is CASSPEPRQGAITEAFF. The CDR3 nucleotides read TGTGCCAGCAGCCCCGAACCTCGACAGGGGGCGATCACTGAAGCTTTCTTT.

V usage is TRBV27 and J usage is TRBJ1-3; D call uncertain. Trimming removed 8 bases at V and 0 bases at J, with 8 bases between. Germline V gene data show CDR1 as MNHEY and CDR2 as SMNVEV (reference sequence). The CDR3 runs 13 residues. CDR3 loop: CASGAHSGNTIYF. The CDR3 nucleotides read TGTGCCAGCGGTGCACACTCTGGAAACACCATATATTTT.